The next 24 T cell receptor beta chains were all read from a single sample in a study of blood T cells in healthy people across ages. The use of a sample-barcoded 5' primer and a J-beta primer mix characterized a second PCR of roughly 6 to 12 cycles. TCRdb itself ran the 5' RACE reads through MiXCR, one entry per CDR3 protein. The sample lists approximately 800,000 distinct CDR3 sequences, around 24% seen once, with 3% in the top ten. The same sample was also studied in work on T cells of mothers and their children.

Sequenced sample: blood. These receptors all stem from a boy between 10 and 17 years old in good health.

The rearrangement uses TRBV10-3 and TRBJ2-1, with 16 bases aligning to TRBD2. J gave up 15 bases and V 4 bases, and 12 bases lay outside the gene matches. CDR1 ENHRY and CDR2 SYGVKD come from the germline V gene. This CDR3 comprises 16 residues. The chain's CDR3 is CAISGAGTSGGAGVFF. The CDR3 DNA reads as TGTGCCATCAGTGGAGCCGGGACTAGCGGGGGGGCAGGTGTGTTCTTC.

The chain combines TRBV10-3 with TRBJ1-4; D is ambiguous. Germline-derived CDR1 and CDR2 are ENHRY and SYGVKD. The CDR3 extends over 11 amino acids. V lost 6 bases, J lost 8 bases, and 7 bases lay in between. In DNA, the CDR3 is TGTGCCATCAGAGCGAGGGAAAAACTGTTTTTT. It encodes CAIRAREKLFF.

The genes are TRBV6-1 and TRBJ1-2; D unresolved. The CDR3 runs 15 residues. Trimming stripped 1 base from V and 6 bases from J, with 15 bases between. Germline V gives CDR1 MNHNS, CDR2 SASEGT. CDR3 region: CASSEDSKGADGYTF. Here the CDR3 DNA reads TGTGCCAGCAGTGAAGACTCAAAGGGAGCGGATGGCTACACCTTC.

This sequence joins TRBV15 and TRBJ2-5, with D possibly matching TRBD2 (5 bases). Germline V gene lookup returns CDR1 LNHNV and CDR2 YYDKDF (reference sequence). V shed 0 bases and J shed 1 base, with 9 bases lying between them. The CDR3 has 15 residues. For the CDR3, the DNA is TGTGCCACCAGCAGAGATCCTAGCTCCCAAGAGACCCAGTACTTC. Amino acids: CATSRDPSSQETQYF.

This clonotype has more than one count but fewer than ten. J is TRBJ2-5 and V is TRBV12-3 or TRBV12-4, with D unclear. This CDR3 comprises 14 residues. Deletions cut 8 bases from V and 4 bases from J, with 17 bases between. The CDR3 is CASSITDNTETQYF. CDR3 nucleotide sequence: TGTGCCAGCTCCATTACCGATAATACAGAGACCCAGTACTTC.

This clonotype was observed a few times. One junction end disagrees with the germline gene, perhaps due to a read error. The chain combines TRBV2 with TRBJ1-3; 7 bases align to TRBD1. Germline CDR1 SNHLY, CDR2 FYNNEI. There are 14 residues in the CDR3. The CDR3 is CANSEGASGNTIYF. For the CDR3, the DNA is TGTGCCAACAGTGAGGGGGCCTCTGGAAACACCATATATTTT.

This clonotype came up a few times. The chain couples TRBV5-1 to TRBJ2-7; D remains ambiguous. CDR1 and CDR2 from the germline V gene are SGHRS and YFSETQ. V was clipped by 4 bases and J by 4 bases, with 9 bases between them. This CDR3 spans 12 amino acids. The CDR3 here is CASSLNEYEQYF. The CDR3 DNA follows: TGCGCCAGCAGCCTGAATGAATACGAGCAGTACTTC.

This clonotype was counted between two and nine times. The rearrangement links TRBV3-1 to TRBJ2-2, with D unresolved. CDR3 length equals 14 residues. Germline assignment: CDR1 LGHDT and CDR2 YNNKEL (reference sequence). Deletions cut 0 bases from V and 6 bases from J, with 8 bases between. In DNA, the CDR3 is TGTGCCAGCAGCCAAGAGGCGATCCCCGGGGAGCTGTTTTTT. It encodes CASSQEAIPGELFF. The whole variable domain, filled in from reference TRBV3-1 and TRBJ2-2, reads DTAVSQTPKYLVTQMGNDKSIKCEQNLGHDTMYWYKQDSKKFLKIMFSYNNKELIINETVPNRFSPKSPDKAHLNLHINSLELGDSAVYFCASSQEAIPGELFFGEGSRLTVL.

This clonotype was counted only a few times. This chain uses TRBV20-1 with TRBJ2-5; tentatively, D is TRBD1 or TRBD2 (5 bases each). Judging by the DNA end, TRBJ2-1 fits better; the J call may be wrong. Germline V CDR1 and CDR2: DFQATT, SNEGSKA (reference sequence). The CDR3 is made up of 12 amino acids. The CDR3 protein is CSASSGGNEQFF. CDR3 DNA: TGCAGTGCTAGTAGTGGGGGCAATGAGCAGTTCTTC.

There are a few counts of this clonotype. The V gene is TRBV25-1, the J gene TRBJ1-4; 11 positions agree with TRBD1. The germline CDR1 and CDR2 sequences are MGHDK and SYGVNS. The length of the CDR3 is 18 residues. V trimming: 8 bases; J trimming: 2 bases; junction bases outside the gene matches: 13. CDR3 region: CASYGQGAVRSTNEKLFF. For the CDR3, the DNA is TGTGCCAGCTATGGACAGGGGGCGGTTCGATCCACTAATGAAAAACTGTTTTTT.

This clonotype showed up just a few times. This rearrangement joins TRBV20-1 to TRBJ2-5; 7 bases line up with TRBD2. The DNA matches TRBJ2-1 better at its end, which makes the J call doubtful. The CDR3 is 15 residues long. The germline V gene encodes CDR1 DFQATT and CDR2 SNEGSKA (reference sequence). CDR3 amino acids: CSARDGSGEGYEQFF. CDR3 DNA: TGCAGTGCTAGAGATGGGTCGGGGGAGGGATATGAGCAGTTCTTC.

V usage is TRBV7-9 and J usage is TRBJ2-7; TRBD1 agrees at 8 bases. The DNA end is more similar to TRBJ2-5, so the J call may be wrong. In germline, CDR1 is SEHNR, CDR2 FQNEAQ (reference sequence). This CDR3 has 14 amino acids. CDR3 nucleotide sequence: TGTGCCAGCAGCCTCAGGGGGCGGAGTGAGACCCAGTACTTC. This encodes CASSLRGRSETQYF.

With regard to this clonotype: The CDR3 carries no conserved terminal phenylalanine or tryptophan, so it likely arises from a read error. The chain has TRBV12-3 or TRBV12-4 and TRBJ2-3, with 12 bases aligning to TRBD2. V shed 6 bases and J 9 bases; nucleotides not matched to a gene: 10. This CDR3 is 15 amino acids long. The CDR3 protein is CASSPSSGGAGTQYS. As DNA, the CDR3 is TGTGCCAGCAGCCCCTCTAGCGGGGGGGCCGGGACGCAGTATTCT.

This clonotype was seen only a few times. J is TRBJ1-5 and V is TRBV21-1; the table's D gene call, TRBD1, was not cross checked with the DNA. TRBV21-1 is an annotated pseudogene. There are 10 residues in the CDR3. CDR3 loop: CATPLGPQHF. CDR3 in DNA: TGTGCCACCCCCCTAGGGCCCCAGCATTTT.

V usage is TRBV12-3 or TRBV12-4 and J usage is TRBJ2-7; TRBD2 might be the D (7 bases). This CDR3 spans 16 amino acids. Between the trimmed V and J ends, which lost 7 bases and 5 bases, there was a span of 24 bases. DNA of the CDR3: TGTGCCAGCATCCCTCCAGAGGGGGAGGGCATCGACGAGCAGTACTTC. Amino acid sequence: CASIPPEGEGIDEQYF.

In its sample, this clonotype was seen many times. V and J are TRBV5-1 and TRBJ2-5; D is perhaps TRBD1 (6 bases). The CDR3 totals 14 residues. Germline-derived CDR1 and CDR2 are SGHRS and YFSETQ. Trimming took 0 bases from V and 4 from J, leaving 10 bases between them. CDR3 in amino acids: CASSLGRGRETQYF. The CDR3 DNA is TGCGCCAGCAGCTTGGGCAGGGGACGAGAGACCCAGTACTTC.

The V call is TRBV7-9, the J call TRBJ2-3; 10 positions agree with TRBD2. Germline V gene data show CDR1 as SEHNR and CDR2 as FQNEAQ (reference sequence). The CDR3 length is 16 residues. Losses at the gene ends were 5 bases for V and 0 bases for J; bases not matched to a gene: 5. This CDR3 is CASSPLAGASTDTQYF. The CDR3 DNA follows: TGTGCCAGCAGCCCCCTAGCGGGGGCCAGCACAGATACGCAGTATTTT.

The chain is built from TRBV7-2 and TRBJ2-7, with D possibly being TRBD2 (6 bases). Between the trimmed V and J ends, which lost 5 bases and 5 bases, there was a span of 13 bases. CDR1 is SGHTA and CDR2 is FQGNSA in the germline V gene. This CDR3 spans 13 amino acids. The CDR3 bases are TGTGCCAGCAGCAAGGGGCCGGGGGACGAGCAGTACTTC. The encoded protein is CASSKGPGDEQYF.

The chain joins TRBV20-1 to TRBJ1-4; weak D call: TRBD1 (5 bases). Germline CDR1 and CDR2: DFQATT and SNEGSKA (reference sequence). The CDR3 runs to 15 residues. CDR3 region: CSAREGSGTNEKLFF. Here the CDR3 DNA reads TGCAGCGCCCGAGAGGGGAGCGGAACTAATGAAAAACTGTTTTTT.

This clonotype was seen a single time. The chain carries TRBV5-4 and TRBJ2-4; D is uncertain. CDR1 and CDR2 from the germline V gene are SGHNT and YYREEE (reference sequence). V lost 4 bases, J lost 5 bases, and 13 bases lay in between. CDR3 length equals 14 residues. In nucleotides, the CDR3 is TGTGCCAGCAGCCGTGGCGGCAGCGAAAACATTCAGTACTTC. The encoded protein is CASSRGGSENIQYF. Full variable domain (remainder filled in from reference TRBV5-4 and TRBJ2-4): ETGVTQSPTHLIKTRGQQVTLRCSSQSGHNTVSWYQQALGQGPQFIFQYYREEENGRGNFPPRFSGLQFPNYSSELNVNALELDDSALYLCASSRGGSENIQYFGAGTRLSVL.

The gene calls are TRBV6-5 and TRBJ2-7; 8 bases agree with TRBD2. The CDR3 covers 17 residues. The J segment lost 3 bases and the V segment lost 0 bases, leaving 10 bases of the junction unmatched. The germline CDR1 and CDR2 sequences are MNHEY and SVGAGI. CDR3 coding DNA: TGTGCCAGCAGTTACTCCCGACCGGGGGGGCTCATCTACGAGCAGTACTTC. It yields the protein CASSYSRPGGLIYEQYF.

This CDR3 is CASSPGRGGILYIQYF. CDR3 nucleotides: TGTGCCAGCAGCCCGGGGCGGGGGGGAATACTTTACATTCAGTACTTC. J is TRBJ2-4 and V is TRBV7-6, with 9 bases identical to TRBD2. The V gene end was trimmed by 5 bases and the J gene end by 8 bases; junction bases not matched to a gene: 13. This CDR3 region has 16 residues. In germline, CDR1 is SGHVS, CDR2 FNYEAQ. Full variable domain (missing parts from reference TRBV7-6 and TRBJ2-4): GAGVSQSPRYKVTKRGQDVALRCDPISGHVSLYWYRQALGQGPEFLTYFNYEAQQDKSGLPNDRFSAERPEGSISTLTIQRTEQRDSAMYRCASSPGRGGILYIQYFGAGTRLSVL.

This clonotype was detected a few times. The chain couples TRBV29-1 to TRBJ1-1; no firm D call. This CDR3 has 13 residues. CDR1 is SQVTM, CDR2 ANQGSEA, per germline. V was clipped by 8 bases and J by 1 base, with 14 bases between them. The CDR3: CSFLWRGNTEAFF. CDR3 DNA: TGCAGCTTCCTCTGGCGGGGGAACACTGAAGCTTTCTTT.

J is TRBJ2-6 and V is TRBV5-1; TRBD2 is a possible D gene (5 bases). CDR1 SGHRS and CDR2 YFSETQ come from the germline V gene. The V end lost 1 base, the J end lost 0 bases, and 14 bases lay between the germline ends. The CDR3 loop spans 18 amino acids. This CDR3 is CASSLSSARGSGANVLTF. The CDR3 DNA is TGCGCCAGCAGCTTGAGCAGCGCCCGGGGCTCTGGGGCCAACGTCCTGACTTTC.